These 16 T cell receptor beta chains were sequenced from one sample in a study of tumor and adjacent non-tumor tissue in lung cancer. RNA was extracted from bulk tissue without any cell sorting. This non-tumor lung sample came from over 3 cm beyond the tumor edge. Three rounds of nested PCR, following a modified ARM-PCR protocol, produced the TCRbeta library. TCRdb called the multiplex PCR reads again in MiXCR, with one record for every CDR3 protein. The sample holds under 45,000 distinct CDR3 sequences, approximately 57% seen once. Sequencing was performed on distant non-tumor lung tissue. The receptors shown here come from a middle-aged man with non-small cell lung cancer.

This clonotype has ten or more counts. V gene TRBV19 combines with J gene TRBJ2-7, with 10 nucleotides matching TRBD1. CDR3 length equals 15 residues. Germline CDR1 and CDR2: LNHDA and SQIVND (reference sequence). V gave up 9 bases and J gave up 3 bases; unmatched junction bases: 11. CDR3 DNA: TGTGCCAGCACTACGTCCGGGACAGGGGTCTACGAGCAGTACTTC. It specifies CASTTSGTGVYEQYF.

To note about this clonotype: One end of the junction does not line up with germline, which may come from a read error. This chain uses TRBV6-1 with TRBJ1-5; 10 nucleotides line up with TRBD1. The CDR3 totals 18 residues. Germline V gives CDR1 MNHNS, CDR2 SASEGT. CDR3 bases: TGTGCCAGCAGTGACCCCAGGGACAGGGGAGAAAGCGGTCAGCCCCAGCGTTTC. Translation: CASSDPRDRGESGQPQRF.

In its sample, this clonotype was seen many times. The chain employs TRBV28 and TRBJ1-1, with a tentative D call TRBD1 (5 bases). This CDR3 has 11 amino acids. V shed 3 bases and J shed 10 bases, with 9 bases lying between them. Germline CDR1 reads MDHEN; CDR2 reads SYDVKM. CDR3: CASSFAGRAFF. In DNA, the CDR3 is TGTGCCAGCAGTTTTGCAGGGAGAGCTTTCTTT.

This clonotype was detected a few times. One junction end does not reproduce the germline sequence, and a read error may be involved. The V gene is TRBV4-2, the J gene TRBJ2-2; 8 nucleotides agree with TRBD2. This CDR3 spans 18 amino acids. Germline lookup yields CDR1 LGHNA and CDR2 YNFKEQ. The DNA for the CDR3 is TGTGCCAGCAGCCAAGAGGGACTAGAGGTGGCGAACACCGGGGAGCTGTGTTTT. Protein: CASSQEGLEVANTGELCF.

A remark on this clonotype: It may be a read error: a sequence one base away is much more abundant. The gene calls are TRBV13 and TRBJ2-5; 12 bases agree with TRBD2. V lost 0 bases and J lost 9; bases outside the gene matches: 14. The germline CDR1 and CDR2 sequences are PRHDT and FYEKMQ (reference sequence). The CDR3 contains 18 residues. For the CDR3, the DNA is TGTGCCAGCAGCTTAGGCTCCCTAGGACTAGCGGGATTGGAGGCCCAGTACTTC. Protein sequence: CASSLGSLGLAGLEAQYF.

As regards this clonotype: Given a much more abundant clone one base away, this may be a read error. V is TRBV20-1 and J is TRBJ2-5; D gene unclear. The CDR3 consists of 12 residues. Trimming pared 1 base from V and 5 bases from J, leaving 8 bases between. Germline CDR1 DFQATT, CDR2 SNEGSKA (reference sequence). CDR3 bases: TGCAGTGCTAGAGGCCAGAATGAGACCCAGTACTTC. It translates to CSARGQNETQYF.

Comments on this clonotype: The junction departs from the called germline gene at one end, perhaps through a read error. The chain carries TRBV10-3 and TRBJ2-3; 7 nucleotides align to TRBD2. CDR1 and CDR2 (germline): ENHRY, SYGVKD. This CDR3 contains 14 residues. The DNA for the CDR3 is TGTGCCCTCAGTGCGGGACTACTCACAGATACGCAGTATTTT. Translation: CALSAGLLTDTQYF.

A word on this clonotype: This may stem from a read error, because a much larger clone lies one nucleotide away. The V gene is TRBV7-9, the J gene TRBJ2-7; D is possibly TRBD2 (5 bases). CDR1 SEHNR and CDR2 FQNEAQ come from the germline V gene (reference sequence). The CDR3 has 15 amino acids. Trimming took off 0 bases at V and 2 bases at J, with 11 bases between the two ends. The CDR3 loop reads CASSLARAGPYEQYF. The CDR3 bases are TGTGCCAGCAGCTTAGCGCGGGCGGGTCCCTACGAGCAGTACTTC. Complete variable domain (other parts from reference TRBV7-9 and TRBJ2-7): DTGVSQNPRHKITKRGQNVTFRCDPISEHNRLYWYRQTLGQGPEFLTYFQNEAQLEKSRLLSDRFSAERPKGSFSTLEIQRTEQGDSAMYLCASSLARAGPYEQYFGPGTRLTVT.

As to this clonotype: One junction end does not reproduce the germline sequence, and a read error may be involved. This chain joins TRBV12-3 or TRBV12-4 and TRBJ2-7; 7 bases line up with TRBD2. This CDR3 has 16 residues. The CDR3 region is CASRRRQLANSYEQHF. The CDR3 nucleotides are TGTGCCAGTAGACGCAGACAACTAGCGAACAGCTACGAGCAGCACTTC.

A note on this clonotype: Mismatch with germline at one junction end may stem from a read error. This chain uses TRBV10-3 with TRBJ2-3; 11 nucleotides align to TRBD1. The CDR3 contains 19 residues. Germline CDR1 ENHRY, CDR2 SYGVKD. The CDR3 DNA sequence: TGTGCCTTCAGAGTAGGACAGGGGGCCGGCAGCCCGTGGGCAGATACGCAGTATTTT. Protein product: CAFRVGQGAGSPWADTQYF.

In the case of this clonotype: At one end, the junction sequence differs from germline, possibly due to a read error. This chain uses TRBV11-2 with TRBJ2-5; D might be TRBD2 (6 bases). This CDR3 has 14 residues. Germline V gene data show CDR1 as SGHAT and CDR2 as FQNNGV. The CDR3 DNA is TGTGTCAGCGGCCCTAACGGGGGACAAGAGACCCAGTACTTC. Amino acids: CVSGPNGGQETQYF.

This clonotype was observed at least ten times. The rearrangement links TRBV7-8 to TRBJ2-2, with 14 bases that match TRBD2. The length of the CDR3 is 19 residues. Trimming removed 11 bases from V and 1 base from J; junction bases left unmatched: 15. Per germline, CDR1 SGHVS and CDR2 FQNEAQ. The CDR3 here is CAVKGGGLAGVGNTGELFF. The CDR3 coding sequence is TGTGCCGTGAAAGGAGGGGGACTAGCGGGAGTTGGGAACACCGGGGAGCTGTTTTTT. The entire variable domain, with the rest obtained from reference TRBV7-8 and TRBJ2-2, is as follows: GAGVSQSPRYKVAKRGQDVALRCDPISGHVSLFWYQQALGQGPEFLTYFQNEAQLDKSGLPSDRFFAERPEGSVSTLKIQRTQQEDSAVYLCAVKGGGLAGVGNTGELFFGEGSRLTVL.

As to this clonotype: This may stem from a read error, because a much larger clone lies one nucleotide away. CDR3 region: CAISREWGQGEAFF. The CDR3 region has the DNA TGTGCCATCAGCCGTGAATGGGGCCAAGGTGAAGCTTTCTTT. This chain connects TRBV5-4 to TRBJ1-1; D possibly corresponds to TRBD1 (5 bases). The CDR3 has 14 residues. The germline V gene encodes CDR1 SGHNT and CDR2 YYREEE (reference sequence).

In its sample, this clonotype is medium-sized (0.01 to 0.1%). The rearrangement links TRBV6-1 to TRBJ2-3, with TRBD1 matching 8 bases. With V trimmed by 1 base and J by 3 bases, 3 bases remained unmatched. From germline, CDR1 is MNHNS and CDR2 SASEGT. There are 15 residues in the CDR3. For the CDR3, the DNA is TGTGCCAGCAGTGAAGGTAACAGGGGGACAGATACGCAGTATTTT. Residues: CASSEGNRGTDTQYF.

At least ten counts were recorded for this clonotype. This chain links TRBV29-1 with TRBJ2-5; TRBD2 aligns across 7 bases. In germline, CDR1 is SQVTM, CDR2 ANQGSEA. Trimming cost V 5 bases and J 1 base; bases outside gene matches: 4. There are 13 residues in the CDR3. DNA for the CDR3: TGCAGCGTTTCGACGGGGGGCCAAGAGACCCAGTACTTC. Translated, it gives CSVSTGGQETQYF. The entire variable domain, with the rest obtained from reference TRBV29-1 and TRBJ2-5, is as follows: SAVISQKPSRDICQRGTSLTIQCQVDSQVTMMFWYRQQPGQSLTLIATANQGSEATYESGFVIDKFPISRPNLTFSTLTVSNMSPEDSSIYLCSVSTGGQETQYFGPGTRLLVL.

This clonotype was seen once. The junction shows a germline mismatch at one end, possibly a read error. CDR3 residues: CGSSLGTSGRDDRLYF. The CDR3 nucleotides are TGTGGCAGCAGCTTAGGGACTAGCGGGAGAGACGATAGGCTGTATTTT. The J gene is TRBJ2-3, the V gene TRBV11-3; 14 bases agree with TRBD2. This CDR3 is built from 16 residues. Germline CDR1 is SGHNT and CDR2 is YENEEA.